The rows below give T cell receptor beta chains drawn from one sample of a study of breast tumors, draining lymph nodes, adjacent tissues. MiXCR was run by TCRdb on the multiplex PCR reads, yielding one entry per CDR3 protein. Among some 83,000 distinct CDR3 sequences listed, roughly 19% were seen once. Specimen: axillary lymph node tissue. The receptor source for this set is a female donor with breast cancer. Some clones in this sample may be carry-over from other donors' samples. The CDR3 runs from the conserved cysteine through the conserved F or W. A D gene is named only where the DNA matches it firmly. Rows may omit the clone size; those that give it use once, few, many or a size class.

clone_size j_call v_call d_call cdr3_nt cdr3_aa
many TRBJ1-4 TRBV4-1 NA TGCGCCAGCAGCCAAGGGGCTTTAGTAATGGCGTGGGAACTGTTTTTT CASSQGALVMAWELFF
many TRBJ2-1 TRBV7-8 NA TGTGCCAGCACCACGCATCGCGGGAAGACTTACAATGAGCAGTTCTTC CASTTHRGKTYNEQFF
many TRBJ2-7 TRBV7-9 NA TGTGCCAGCAGCTTAGATGTAGATAACGAGCAGTACTTC CASSLDVDNEQYF
many TRBJ2-3 TRBV29-1 TRBD1 TGCAGCGTTGCGTTGACAGGGGTGTACACAGATACGCAGTATTTT CSVALTGVYTDTQYF
many TRBJ2-7 TRBV6-5 NA TGTGCCAGCAGTTACTCGAGTGGGACGGGCTTCGACGAGCAGTACTTC CASSYSSGTGFDEQYF
many TRBJ2-3 TRBV5-1 NA TGCGCCAGCAGCAGGGGCTCGACAGATACGCAGTATTTT CASSRGSTDTQYF
many TRBJ2-3 TRBV20-1 TRBD2 TGCAGTGCTCCCTTGACTAGCGGGAGCGTTTCTAGCACAGATACGCAGTATTTT CSAPLTSGSVSSTDTQYF
many TRBJ2-5 TRBV7-2 NA TGTGCCAGCAGCTTAAGGCGAGGGGGGGAGACCCAGTACTTC CASSLRRGGETQYF
many TRBJ2-3 TRBV4-1 TRBD1 TGCGCCAGCAGCCAAGCCGGGACAGGGTTCACAGATACGCAGTATTTT CASSQAGTGFTDTQYF
many TRBJ2-5 TRBV20-1 NA TGCAGTGCTAGAGTCCCGGGGGCGGAGACCCAGTACTTC CSARVPGAETQYF
many TRBJ1-2 TRBV20-1 NA TGCAGTGCTAACCCCCCAGGTCATGGCTACACCTTC CSANPPGHGYTF
many TRBJ2-1 TRBV9 NA TGTGCCAGCAGCGTAGCCCCAACGAATTGGCCCCACAATGAGCAGTTCTTC CASSVAPTNWPHNEQFF
many TRBJ1-3 TRBV7-2 NA TGTGCCAGCAGTAGGGAGGGGCCAAGCTCTGGAAACACCATATATTTT CASSREGPSSGNTIYF
NA TRBJ2-5 TRBV10-3 NA TGTGCCATCAGTGCTGGCCAACGGGAGACCCAGTACTTC CAISAGQRETQYF
NA TRBJ2-1 TRBV9 NA TGTGCCAGCAGCCCAGCAGGCTCCTACAATGAGCAGCTCTTC CASSPAGSYNEQLF
many TRBJ2-3 TRBV19 NA TGTGCCAGTAGTATAATCCCCACGACAGATACGCAGTATTTT CASSIIPTTDTQYF
many TRBJ2-5 TRBV6-2/TRBV6-3 NA TGTGCCAGCAGTTATTCCCGAGGGGGGGCAGGACAAGAGACCCAGTACTTC CASSYSRGGAGQETQYF
many TRBJ1-2 TRBV6-4 NA TGTGCCAGCAGTGAATCTGGGCAGGGGCACTATGGCTACACCTTC CASSESGQGHYGYTF
many TRBJ2-7 TRBV4-3 NA TGCGCCAGCAGCCCGGGGCACCACTCCTACGAGCAGTACTTC CASSPGHHSYEQYF
many TRBJ2-7 TRBV5-1 TRBD1 TGCGCCAGCAGCTTGGCCAGCGACAGGGTTCGAAGTACTTACGAGCAGTACTTC CASSLASDRVRSTYEQYF
many TRBJ2-1 TRBV4-3 TRBD2 TGCGCCAGCAGCACGGCTAGCGGGAGGAGTGAGCAGTTCTTC CASSTASGRSEQFF
NA TRBJ1-2 TRBV5-4 NA TGTGCCAGCAGCCAGGACAGCTATGGCCACACCTTC CASSQDSYGHTF
many TRBJ2-7 TRBV7-9 NA TGTGCCAGCAACCATAGGGAGTCCTACGAGCAGTACTTC CASNHRESYEQYF
many TRBJ1-4 TRBV4-1 TRBD1 TGCGCCAGCAGCCAAGATCAGGGGGCAGTCAATGAAAAACTGTTTTTT CASSQDQGAVNEKLFF
few TRBJ1-2 TRBV12-3/TRBV12-4 NA TGTGCCAGCAGCGCCCTGCCGGGATACTATGGCTACACCTTC CASSALPGYYGYTF
many TRBJ2-3 TRBV10-3 NA TGTGCCATCAGTGAGCCAACTACCGCAGGTGGAACGCAGTATTTT CAISEPTTAGGTQYF
many TRBJ1-2 TRBV2 NA TGTGCCAGAGGCCGTCCGGGACGGTTGATGGGCTACACCTTC CARGRPGRLMGYTF
NA TRBJ2-1 TRBV27 NA TGTGCCAGCAGTTTTAGTGACCGCCCCGCCAATGAGCAGTTCTTC CASSFSDRPANEQFF
few TRBJ2-1 TRBV18 TRBD2 TGTGCCAGCTCACCAAGCGGGAATCATGAGCAGTTCTTC CASSPSGNHEQFF
many TRBJ1-2 TRBV29-1 NA TGCAGCGGTCTCTCTGCTAACTATGGCTACACCTTC CSGLSANYGYTF
few TRBJ1-5 TRBV28 TRBD1 TGTGCCAGCAGTGACAGGGCTGATCAGCCCCAGCATTTT CASSDRADQPQHF
many TRBJ1-2 TRBV20-1 NA TGCAGTGCTAGAAGGGGAGGTAATCAACGGGGCTACACCTTC CSARRGGNQRGYTF
many TRBJ2-1 TRBV4-2 NA TGTGCCAGCAGCCAAGTCGATGAGCAGTTCTTC CASSQVDEQFF
many TRBJ2-5 TRBV7-8 NA TGTGCCAGCAGTAGAGGAGGGGGGGAAGAGACCCAGTACTTC CASSRGGGEETQYF
many TRBJ2-7 TRBV7-2 TRBD2 TGTGCCAGCAGCTTAGGCGGGAGGGTCGGCAAAGAGCAGTACTTC CASSLGGRVGKEQYF
many TRBJ2-5 TRBV20-1 NA TGCAGTGCTAACCCGAAAGGACTTACCCTCCTAGAGACCCAGTACTTC CSANPKGLTLLETQYF
many TRBJ1-2 TRBV19 NA TGTGCCAGTACCCAGACGGAAGACTATGGCTACACCTTC CASTQTEDYGYTF
many TRBJ2-1 TRBV20-1 NA TGCAGTGTCGAGGCGGGGCGGGACCTCAATGAGCAGTTCTTC CSVEAGRDLNEQFF
many TRBJ2-7 TRBV4-2 NA TGTGCCAGCAGCCAAGATTCTAGCGAAGCCTACGAGCAGTACTTC CASSQDSSEAYEQYF
many TRBJ2-1 TRBV4-3 NA TGCGCCAGCAGCCAAGATAGGCCGGGGGCTGCCTACAATGAGCAGTTCTTC CASSQDRPGAAYNEQFF
many TRBJ2-5 TRBV4-3 NA TGCGCCAGCAGCCAAGATCGTTCCGGGACTTCCCAAGAGACCCAGTACTTC CASSQDRSGTSQETQYF
many TRBJ2-7 TRBV28 NA TGTGCCAGCAGTTTAGACAGAATCTCCTACGAGCAGTACTTC CASSLDRISYEQYF
many TRBJ1-2 TRBV20-1 NA TGCAGTGCTAGTCATAATAAAGGGGGGGTAAGGGACTATGGCTACACCTTC CSASHNKGGVRDYGYTF
many TRBJ2-7 TRBV27 NA TGTGCCAGCAGTCCCAAGGACGGAAGCTCCTACGAGCAGTACTTC CASSPKDGSSYEQYF
many TRBJ2-5 TRBV2 TRBD2 TGTGCCAGCAGTTTGCTAGCGGGAGCTCAAGAGACCCAGTACTTC CASSLLAGAQETQYF
many TRBJ1-5 TRBV20-1 NA TGCAGTGCTAGAGTCGGACAGTACAATCAGCCCCAGCATTTT CSARVGQYNQPQHF
many TRBJ1-2 TRBV4-3 NA TGCGCCAGCAGCCAAGACAGGACCACTTATAACTATGGCTACACCTTC CASSQDRTTYNYGYTF
few TRBJ1-5 TRBV20-1 NA TGCAGTGCTAGAGTAGGCGCCAGAAATAGCAATCAGCCCCAGCATTTT CSARVGARNSNQPQHF
NA TRBJ2-5 TRBV4-1 NA TGCGCCAGCAGCCGAGCATCCCCCACGGGGCTCCGAGAGACCCAGTACTTC CASSRASPTGLRETQYF
many TRBJ1-6 TRBV6-2/TRBV6-3 TRBD1 TGTGCCAGCAGGTACTCCGGGACAGGGAGTAATTCACCCCTCCACTTT CASRYSGTGSNSPLHF
NA TRBJ2-1 TRBV28 TRBD2 TGTGCCAGCCGACTAGCGGGAGGGATGAATGAGCAGTTCTTC CASRLAGGMNEQFF
few TRBJ2-2 TRBV12-3/TRBV12-4 NA TGTGCCAGCAGTTTCCCACCGGGGAACACCGGGGAGCTGTTTTTT CASSFPPGNTGELFF
many TRBJ2-5 TRBV6-2/TRBV6-3 NA TGTGCCAGCGGGGGGACGGAGGAGACCCAGTACTTC CASGGTEETQYF
many TRBJ2-3 TRBV5-4 TRBD1 TGTGCCAGCAGCGGCAGGACAGGGTTGTCAGATACGCAGTATTTT CASSGRTGLSDTQYF
many TRBJ1-5 TRBV15 NA TGTGCCACCAGCAGAGGACGCGATCAGCCCCAGCATTTT CATSRGRDQPQHF
few TRBJ1-1 TRBV2 TRBD1 TGTGCCAGCAATCAAGCAGGGGGCTTAGGTACTGAAGCTTTCTTT CASNQAGGLGTEAFF
many TRBJ2-3 TRBV4-2 NA TGTGCCAGCAGCCAAGATAGGACTTCGAACACAGATACGCAGTATTTT CASSQDRTSNTDTQYF
many TRBJ1-2 TRBV29-1 NA TGCAGCGTTGAGGCCGGCAGCTATGGCTACACCTTC CSVEAGSYGYTF
many TRBJ2-7 TRBV2 NA TGTGCCAGCACCATTATATACGAGCAGTACTTC CASTIIYEQYF